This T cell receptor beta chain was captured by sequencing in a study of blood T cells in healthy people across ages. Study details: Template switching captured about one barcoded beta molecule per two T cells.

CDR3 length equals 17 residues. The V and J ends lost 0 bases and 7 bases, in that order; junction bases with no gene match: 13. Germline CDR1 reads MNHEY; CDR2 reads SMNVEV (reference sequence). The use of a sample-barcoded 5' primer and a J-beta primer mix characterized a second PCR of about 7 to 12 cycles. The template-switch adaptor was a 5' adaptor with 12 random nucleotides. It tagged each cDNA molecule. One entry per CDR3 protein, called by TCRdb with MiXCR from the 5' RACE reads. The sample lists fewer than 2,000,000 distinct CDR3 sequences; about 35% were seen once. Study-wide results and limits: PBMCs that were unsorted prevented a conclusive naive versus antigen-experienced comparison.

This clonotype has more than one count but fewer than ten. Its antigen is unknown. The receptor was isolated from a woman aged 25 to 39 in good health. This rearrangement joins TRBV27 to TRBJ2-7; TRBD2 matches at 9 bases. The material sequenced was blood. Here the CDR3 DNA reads TGTGCCAGCAGTTTATCGATCAGCGGGGGGTCTCCCATGGAGCAGTACTTC. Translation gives CASSLSISGGSPMEQYF.